This TCR beta chain was obtained from a study of shared clonotypes between healthy human individuals. Of note for this clone: Its antigen is unknown.

Unsorted PBMC replicate PCRs drew on around 300 ng DNA, representing about 30,000 T cell genomes. Unsorted PBMC DNA sequencing spanned ten immunoSEQ deep assay plates. Produced via immunoSEQ multiplex PCR; TCRdb's table is partial and in-frame only. The sample consists of under 600,000 clones, 60% to 80% of them appearing once. Around 90 million PBMCs per unsorted sample were used for genomic DNA. Study-wide results and caveats: Genetic and exposure-history diversity was limited by the few donors.

The sample taken for sequencing was PBMCs. The sequence was obtained from a middle-aged woman in good health. Some clones in this sample may be carry-over from other donors' samples.

For the CDR3, the DNA is TGTGCCAGCAGTGCAGGGTTGCAAGAGACCCAGTACTTC. Protein sequence: CASSAGLQETQYF. The chain joins TRBV2 to TRBJ2-5; a weak D match, TRBD1 (5 bases). This CDR3 comprises 13 residues. Trimming took 4 bases from V and 2 from J, leaving 8 bases between them. Germline loops: CDR1 SNHLY, CDR2 FYNNEI.